This note documents a single TCR beta chain sequence. The antigen is not known. This table comes from immunoSEQ multiplex PCR, and its TCRdb copy is limited to in-frame clones, with some not included. Counted here are fewer than 150,000 clones, over 90% occurring once; the ten biggest clones make up more than 0.7%. The data are from a study of T cell responses to AZD1222 COVID-19 vaccine. In the study overall: Second doses were pooled across both intervals (about 4 or about 12 weeks).

Germline V gene data show CDR1 as LNHDA and CDR2 as SQIVND (reference sequence). Trimming cost V 3 bases and J 1 base, with 7 bases left between them. The CDR3 loop spans 13 amino acids. Findings of the study overall: Nearly half of spike-specific TCRs reportedly target variant regions that are unmutated in the B.1.351 and B.1.1.7 variants. Spike-specific TCR breadth and depth were elevated following two AZD1222 doses. Donors, mostly white British, included more females; clonal diversity was possibly underestimated.

The chain is built from TRBV19 and TRBJ2-7, with D hard to call. Specimen: peripheral blood, collected on day 0 of AZD1222 vaccination. The sequence derives from an adult in good health. CDR3 bases: TGTGCCAGTAGTATTCAGGTTTCCTACGAGCAGTACTTC. It yields the protein CASSIQVSYEQYF.